These 14 T cell receptor beta chains originate from one sample sequenced in a study of metastatic and nonmetastatic thyroid tumors. MiXCR re-clonotyped the PCR reads for TCRdb. The sample has around 35,000 clones; about a sixth are singletons. Among the patients, none had received any treatment before thyroid surgery. Sequencing input: blood. Source of these receptors: a male donor with papillary thyroid cancer or a benign thyroid nodule (not recorded which). Some clones in this sample may be carry-over from other donors' samples.

J is TRBJ1-2 and V is TRBV24-1, with TRBD1 matching over 9 bases. Germline V lookup: CDR1 KGHDR, CDR2 SFDVKD. The CDR3 runs 14 residues. The ends lost 9 bases at V and 2 bases at J; junction bases unmatched: 6. The CDR3 here is CATGTGQGNYGYTF. The CDR3 DNA reads TGTGCCACCGGTACAGGACAGGGGAACTATGGCTACACCTTC.

A remark on this clone: A much larger clone differs by one base, so this may be a read error. The chain employs TRBV5-1 and TRBJ1-1, with TRBD1 as a possible D gene (5 bases). This CDR3 contains 14 residues. The V and J ends lost 0 bases and 4 bases respectively, with 10 bases between them. CDR1 and CDR2 (germline): SGHRS, YFSETQ. The CDR3 DNA is TGCGCCAGCAGCTTGGTAGGGGTTCCCACTGAAGCTTTCTTT. Protein product: CASSLVGVPTEAFF.

The gene calls are TRBV7-2 and TRBJ1-2; D not certain. Germline V lookup: CDR1 SGHTA, CDR2 FQGNSA. The CDR3 spans 16 residues. Trimming cost V 0 bases and J 2 bases, with 13 bases left between them. CDR3 region: CASSLACYSGNYGYTF. CDR3 bases: TGTGCCAGCAGCTTAGCCTGTTACAGTGGAAACTATGGCTACACCTTC. Filled out from reference TRBV7-2 and TRBJ1-2, the complete variable domain reads GAGVSQSPSNKVTEKGKDVELRCDPISGHTALYWYRQSLGQGLEFLIYFQGNSAPDKSGLPSDRFSAERTGGSVSTLTIQRTQQEDSAVYLCASSLACYSGNYGYTFGSGTRLTVV.

This clone appeared many times. The chain joins TRBV9 to TRBJ2-3; tentative D call: TRBD1 (6 bases). This CDR3 comprises 19 residues. Germline lookup yields CDR1 SGDLS and CDR2 YYNGEE. V was trimmed by 3 bases and J by 2 bases, leaving 25 bases between them. This CDR3 is CASSAGTRVGVYNTDTQYF. Written as DNA, the CDR3 is TGTGCCAGCAGCGCTGGGACACGTGTTGGGGTTTATAACACAGATACGCAGTATTTT.

In its sample, this clone was seen many times. CDR3 sequence (DNA): TGTGCCAGCAGCTCGTACAGTGAAAGCTCCTATAATTCACCCCTCCACTTT. This sequence encodes CASSSYSESSYNSPLHF. The V gene is TRBV5-5, the J gene TRBJ1-6; no definite D call. CDR3 length equals 17 residues. Trimming removed 3 bases from V and 0 bases from J, with 13 bases in between. Germline V CDR1 and CDR2: SGHKS, YYEKEE (reference sequence).

This clone was found many times. A much larger clone sits a single nucleotide away, making a read error possible. The identical CDR3 is also encoded by other nucleotide sequences in the sample. This chain connects TRBV20-1 to TRBJ2-7, with a weak D call TRBD2 (5 bases). This CDR3 has 13 residues. V was trimmed by 1 base and J by 2 bases, leaving 9 bases between them. In germline, CDR1 is DFQATT, CDR2 SNEGSKA (reference sequence). CDR3 sequence: CSARGPGTYEQYF. CDR3 sequence (DNA): TGCAGTGCTAGAGGACCGGGAACCTACGAGCAGTACTTC.

This clone was recorded many times. V usage is TRBV7-9 and J usage is TRBJ2-1; D is unresolved. Germline loops: CDR1 SEHNR, CDR2 FQNEAQ (reference sequence). The CDR3 is 14 residues long. V lost 1 base, J lost 4 bases, and 8 bases lay in between. CDR3 bases: TGTGCCAGCAGCTTAGGGGCCAGTTACAATGAGCAGTTCTTC. Translating gives CASSLGASYNEQFF. The complete variable domain, with remaining parts taken from reference TRBV7-9 and TRBJ2-1, reads DTGVSQNPRHKITKRGQNVTFRCDPISEHNRLYWYRQTLGQGPEFLTYFQNEAQLEKSRLLSDRFSAERPKGSFSTLEIQRTEQGDSAMYLCASSLGASYNEQFFGPGTRLTVL.

This clone was seen repeatedly, ten times or more. Other DNA sequences within the sample encode an identical CDR3. V gene TRBV10-1 combines with J gene TRBJ2-1; D might be TRBD2 (5 bases). Trimming left V 4 bases short and J 9 bases short, with 13 bases between. Looked up from germline, CDR1 is WNHNN and CDR2 is SYGVQD (reference sequence). The CDR3 runs to 13 residues. CDR3 loop: CASSVIAGSEQFF. The DNA for the CDR3 is TGCGCCAGCAGTGTTATTGCGGGTAGTGAGCAGTTCTTC.

Many counts were recorded for this clone. The CDR3 sequence is CSAIAGGTYEQYF. In DNA, the CDR3 is TGCAGTGCTATTGCGGGGGGCACCTACGAGCAGTACTTC. This rearrangement joins TRBV20-1 to TRBJ2-7; TRBD2 matches 8 bases. Trimming took 4 bases from V and 2 from J; bases not matched to a gene: 4. The CDR3 covers 13 residues. Germline lookup yields CDR1 DFQATT and CDR2 SNEGSKA (reference sequence).

This clone was counted only a few times. The CDR3, as DNA: TGTGCCAGCATTCGACGACTATACCAAGAGACCCAGTACTTC. It specifies CASIRRLYQETQYF. This chain connects TRBV12-3 or TRBV12-4 to TRBJ2-5, with a possible D match to TRBD2 (5 bases). There are 14 residues in the CDR3. V lost 7 bases and J 0 bases, leaving 12 bases between the germline ends.

This clone was seen repeatedly, ten times or more. The V and J genes are TRBV24-1 and TRBJ2-3; no reliable D call. V lost 5 bases to trimming and J lost 2 bases, with 7 bases between them. The CDR3 sequence is 13 residues long. CDR1 is KGHDR and CDR2 is SFDVKD in the germline V gene. CDR3 residues: CATSAHYTDTQYF. The CDR3 DNA is TGTGCCACCAGTGCTCACTACACAGATACGCAGTATTTT.

V usage is TRBV30 and J usage is TRBJ2-7; perhaps D is TRBD1 or TRBD2 (5 bases each). The CDR3 has 14 amino acids. In germline, CDR1 is GTSNPN, CDR2 SVGIG (reference sequence). V lost 0 bases to trimming and J lost 2 bases, with 11 bases between them. The CDR3 sequence is CAWSVGQGAYEQYF. In DNA, the CDR3 is TGTGCCTGGAGTGTTGGGCAGGGAGCCTACGAGCAGTACTTC.

This clone has a count of ten or more. This rearrangement joins TRBV6-1 to TRBJ2-5; D possibly corresponds to TRBD2 (7 bases). V dropped 8 bases and J dropped 11 bases, with 12 bases sitting between them. This CDR3 spans 10 amino acids. Germline assignment: CDR1 MNHNS and CDR2 SASEGT. CDR3 DNA: TGTGCCAGCGGGGGGGGGGCTCAGTACTTC. As protein: CASGGGAQYF.

In regard to this clone: The junction differs from germline at one of its ends, possibly a read error. The V and J genes are TRBV20-1 and TRBJ2-7; TRBD2 matches 7 bases. CDR1 and CDR2 from the germline V gene are DFQATT and SNEGSKA (reference sequence). This CDR3 has 12 amino acids. In nucleotides, the CDR3 is TGCAGTGCTCGGGACTACACCTACGGGCAGTACTTC. Its translation: CSARDYTYGQYF.